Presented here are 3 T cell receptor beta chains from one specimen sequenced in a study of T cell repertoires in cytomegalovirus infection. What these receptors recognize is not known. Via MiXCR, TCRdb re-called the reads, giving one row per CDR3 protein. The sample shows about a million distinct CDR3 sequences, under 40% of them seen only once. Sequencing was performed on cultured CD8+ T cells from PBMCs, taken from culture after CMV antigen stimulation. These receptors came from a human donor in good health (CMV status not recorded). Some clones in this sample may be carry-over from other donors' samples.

The CDR3 DNA reads TGTGCCAGCAGCTTTGTTAGCGGGGGCCAAAACATTCAGTACTTC. Protein product: CASSFVSGGQNIQYF. The J gene is TRBJ2-4, the V gene TRBV7-6; 9 bases match TRBD2. Germline V gene sequence: CDR1 SGHVS, CDR2 FNYEAQ. J lost 5 bases, V lost 3 bases, and 5 bases had no gene match. This CDR3 is built from 15 residues. The entire variable domain, with the rest obtained from reference TRBV7-6 and TRBJ2-4, is as follows: GAGVSQSPRYKVTKRGQDVALRCDPISGHVSLYWYRQALGQGPEFLTYFNYEAQQDKSGLPNDRFSAERPEGSISTLTIQRTEQRDSAMYRCASSFVSGGQNIQYFGAGTRLSVL.

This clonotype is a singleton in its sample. This chain's CDR3 is CASSIGSRYSSYNEQFF. In nucleotides, the CDR3 is TGTGCCAGTAGTATAGGAAGCAGGTACAGCTCCTACAATGAGCAGTTCTTC. The chain couples TRBV19 to TRBJ2-1; no clear D gene. CDR1 is LNHDA, CDR2 SQIVND, per germline (reference sequence). This CDR3 is built from 17 residues. V lost 1 base, J lost 0 bases, and 13 bases lay in between.

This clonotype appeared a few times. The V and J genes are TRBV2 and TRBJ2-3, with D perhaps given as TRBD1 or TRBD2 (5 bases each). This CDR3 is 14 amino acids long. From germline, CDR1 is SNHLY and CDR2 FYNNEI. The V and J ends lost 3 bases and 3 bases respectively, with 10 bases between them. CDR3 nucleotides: TGTGCCAGCAGTGAGGGACGGTCAACAGATACGCAGTATTTT. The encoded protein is CASSEGRSTDTQYF. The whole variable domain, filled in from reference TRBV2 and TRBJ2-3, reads EPEVTQTPSHQVTQMGQEVILRCVPISNHLYFYWYRQILGQKVEFLVSFYNNEISEKSEIFDDQFSVERPDGSNFTLKIRSTKLEDSAMYFCASSEGRSTDTQYFGPGTRLTVL.